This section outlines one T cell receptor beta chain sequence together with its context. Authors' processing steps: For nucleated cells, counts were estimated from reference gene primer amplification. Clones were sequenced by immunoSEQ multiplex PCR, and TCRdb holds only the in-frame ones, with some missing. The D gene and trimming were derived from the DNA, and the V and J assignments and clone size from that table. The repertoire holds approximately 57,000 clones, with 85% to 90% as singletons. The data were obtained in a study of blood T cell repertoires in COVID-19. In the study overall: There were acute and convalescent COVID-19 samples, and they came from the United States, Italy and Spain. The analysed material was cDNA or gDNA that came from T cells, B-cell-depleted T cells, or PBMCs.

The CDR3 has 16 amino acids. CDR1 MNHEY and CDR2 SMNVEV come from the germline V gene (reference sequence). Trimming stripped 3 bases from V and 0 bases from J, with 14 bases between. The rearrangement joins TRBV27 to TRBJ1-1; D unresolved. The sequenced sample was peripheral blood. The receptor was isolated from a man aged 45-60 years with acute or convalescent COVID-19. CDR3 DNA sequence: TGTGCCAGCAGTTTTGGGCCCTCGGATCTGAACACTGAAGCTTTCTTT. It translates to CASSFGPSDLNTEAFF.